This T cell receptor beta chain originates from a study of early T cells in non-severe SARS-CoV-2 infection (dated by TCRdb to the early 2020s). A note on the overall study: Because TCR sequencing relied on bulk RNA taken from unsorted whole blood, pairing of alpha and beta chains was not possible. General study outcomes and caveats: VDJdb matching was skewed toward anti-spike CD8 responses and likely underestimated virus-specific expansions by missing private and CD4 specificities.

A case-control design nested within a healthcare worker cohort in London, UK, was used, with weekly nasopharyngeal swab PCR tests and blood sampling performed. Healthcare workers were recruited between 23 and 31 March 2020, during the week of the UK lockdown, and were followed weekly for up to roughly 15 weeks. This clonotype was recorded many times. Its antigen has not been determined. No much larger clone is present one base from it, and per-base qualities are unavailable. Library creation used 5' RACE. Data came from a NextSeq 500. To correct for sequencing error and PCR bias, the TCR library protocol tagged individual cDNA molecules with unique molecular identifiers. Both TCR alpha and beta chains were sequenced, and tight co-correlation was observed between alpha and beta sequence abundances in each sample. The published analysis was carried out like this. Decombinator V4 was used to annotate the V gene, J gene and CDR3 of the TCR sequences. TCRs were defined as expanded if a significant change between any two time points was detected under a Poisson model with p below 0.0001. TCR abundances were normalised to the total number of TCRs sequenced in each sample and reported as counts per million. VDJdb, accessed 1 November 2021, was searched for CMV, EBV and SARS-CoV-2 annotated TCRs, with TCRs annotated for multiple antigens excluded. TCRdb redid the processing of the public reads, applying fastp at Q25 and MiXCR, and retained in-frame beta chains. Each entry merges the rows of one CDR3 protein and shows their most common DNA and genes. What appears here as the V and J calls and clone size reflects TCRdb's work, not the paper's. This sample comprises more than 80,000 distinct CDR3 sequences, about 15% of them detected only once. Jointly, the top ten make up around 1.3% of the sample.

The sample comprised whole blood. The origin of this receptor is an adult who was a healthcare worker with PCR-confirmed SARS-CoV-2 infection or an uninfected control (not recorded which).

In nucleotides, the sequence is TGTGCCAGCAGTTACGGCGGTTATAGCAATCAGCCCCAGCATTTT. It translates to CASSYGGYSNQPQHF. Recombination connected TRBV6-2 or TRBV6-3 to TRBJ1-5; the D gene remains uncertain. From the germline V gene, CDR1 is MNHEY and CDR2 is SVGEGT. Counted from cysteine to phenylalanine, this CDR3 has 15 amino acids. The only DNA kept is the CDR3, 45 bases in frame from the first base. Cut back by 2 bases and 0 bases, the V and J ends lie 8 bases apart.